What follows is one T cell receptor (beta chain) and its context. Its antigen is currently unknown. CDR3 length equals 14 residues. Germline CDR1 MDHEN, CDR2 SYDVKM. The iRepertoire nested amplicon-rescue multiplex PCR amplified TCR alpha and beta CDR3s from RNA. One entry per CDR3 protein, called by TCRdb with MiXCR from the multiplex PCR reads. This table has under 200,000 distinct CDR3 sequences, about 47% appearing once. The source of the sample is a study of glioma-infiltrating T cells. Study-wide results and limits: Above-expected tissue-blood divergence occurred in all gliomas, most in low-grade ones.

This chain connects TRBV28 to TRBJ2-5; 10 positions match TRBD2. With the DNA end fitting TRBJ2-1 better, the J assignment may be wrong. The source is a human donor with low-grade glioma or glioblastoma, undergoing nonglioma brain surgery, or in good health (not recorded which). Sequences were obtained from glioma tissue, nonneoplastic brain tissue, or PBMCs (not recorded which). This CDR3 reads CASESASGSSEQFF. CDR3 sequence (DNA): TGTGCCAGCGAGAGTGCTAGCGGGAGTAGTGAGCAGTTCTTC.